This T cell receptor beta chain emerged from a study of cytomegalovirus exposure and HLA in healthy donors. Findings and limits, study-wide: In a later analysis, V- and J-gene trimming of beta chains associated with a DCLRE1C missense variant, replicated independently. Most subjects' HLA-A and HLA-B alleles were reportedly predicted from TCR beta sequences.

With regard to this clone: What it binds is unknown.

Trimming took off 3 bases at V and 1 base at J, with 8 bases between the two ends. Germline CDR1 SGDLS, CDR2 YYNGEE. The length of the CDR3 is 14 residues. The PCR employed 60 Vbeta primers together with 13 Jbeta primers. Profiling relied on immunoSEQ multiplex PCR, and the TCRdb table lists in-frame clones only, not all of them. The sample includes 150,000 to 200,000 clones. The sample comprised PBMCs. The V call is TRBV9, the J call TRBJ2-1; weak D call: TRBD1 (5 bases). This receptor was taken from a woman younger than 30 in good health and CMV-seropositive. CDR3 loop: CASSAQGSYNEQFF. In nucleotides, the CDR3 is TGTGCCAGCAGCGCCCAGGGTTCCTACAATGAGCAGTTCTTC.